This passage covers 22 T cell receptor beta chains from one sample sequenced in a study of cytomegalovirus exposure and HLA in healthy donors. The PCR used 60 Vbeta and 13 Jbeta primers. Produced via immunoSEQ multiplex PCR; TCRdb's table is partial and in-frame only. This table holds about 160,000 clones. Sample: PBMCs. These receptors all stem from a woman aged 60-75 years in good health and CMV-seronegative.

The rearrangement links TRBV19 to TRBJ1-5, with 9 bases matching TRBD1. V lost 6 bases to trimming and J lost 0 bases; unmatched junction nucleotides: 12. The germline V gene encodes CDR1 LNHDA and CDR2 SQIVND (reference sequence). CDR3 size: 18 residues. CDR3 amino acids: CASSPGTGLGYSNQPQHF. CDR3 DNA: TGTGCCAGTAGCCCCGGGACAGGGTTGGGCTATAGCAATCAGCCCCAGCATTTT.

The gene calls are TRBV5-1 and TRBJ2-1, with 9 bases that match TRBD2. In germline, CDR1 is SGHRS, CDR2 YFSETQ. This CDR3 has 17 residues. Losses at the gene ends were 1 base for V and 7 bases for J; bases not matched to a gene: 12. CDR3 sequence (DNA): TGCGCCAGCAGCTTGATCGTCGCTAGCGGGGCCTCAAATGAGCAGTTCTTC. This translates into CASSLIVASGASNEQFF.

This sequence joins TRBV30 and TRBJ1-1; TRBD1 matches at 7 bases. CDR1 and CDR2 (germline): GTSNPN, SVGIG (reference sequence). CDR3 size: 13 residues. V was pared by 1 base and J by 4 bases, with 3 bases of the junction left unmatched. The CDR3: CAWSAQGPTEAFF. CDR3 coding DNA: TGTGCCTGGAGTGCACAGGGGCCCACTGAAGCTTTCTTT.

The rearrangement links TRBV6-5 to TRBJ2-7; 7 nucleotides agree with TRBD1. This CDR3 has 14 residues. With 6 bases clipped from V and 2 bases from J, the junction kept 7 bases outside the gene matches. Germline values: CDR1 MNHEY, CDR2 SVGAGI. CDR3 nucleotide sequence: TGTGCCAGCAGCTTTGGGACAGCAGCCTACGAGCAGTACTTC. Its protein product is CASSFGTAAYEQYF.

The chain uses TRBV5-1 and TRBJ2-3; 7 nucleotides align to TRBD2. CDR1 is SGHRS and CDR2 is YFSETQ in the germline V gene. The CDR3 runs 13 residues. V shed 6 bases, J shed 4 bases, and the junction held 5 bases outside the gene matches. In DNA, the CDR3 is TGCGCCAGCACTGGCGGGAGAGCAGATACGCAGTATTTT. Amino acid sequence: CASTGGRADTQYF.

The rearrangement uses TRBV19 and TRBJ2-7; 9 nucleotides agree with TRBD1. There are 15 residues in the CDR3. Germline V gene sequence: CDR1 LNHDA, CDR2 SQIVND (reference sequence). With V trimmed by 4 bases and J by 3 bases, 7 bases remained unmatched. The CDR3 loop reads CASSTRDRANYEQYF. For the CDR3, the DNA is TGTGCCAGTAGTACCCGGGACAGGGCTAACTACGAGCAGTACTTC.

The V and J genes are TRBV4-3 and TRBJ1-1, with D tentatively TRBD1 (6 bases). The V end lost 3 bases, the J end lost 4 bases, and 21 bases lay between the germline ends. The CDR3 consists of 17 residues. The germline gives CDR1 LGHNA, CDR2 YSLEER. CDR3 sequence reads: CASSHTASGAQGTEAFF. CDR3 sequence (DNA): TGCGCCAGCAGCCACACCGCATCAGGGGCGCAAGGCACTGAAGCTTTCTTT.

The chain employs TRBV4-3 and TRBJ2-1; D remains ambiguous. Germline lookup yields CDR1 LGHNA and CDR2 YSLEER. The V end was cut by 0 bases, the J end by 4 bases, with 10 bases between. CDR3 length: 15 residues. Here the CDR3 DNA reads TGCGCCAGCAGCCAAGACAGGAACCTTTACAATGAGCAGTTCTTC. This sequence encodes CASSQDRNLYNEQFF.

The rearrangement joins TRBV15 to TRBJ2-3; the match to TRBD2 covers 11 bases. Germline CDR1 is LNHNV and CDR2 is YYDKDF (reference sequence). The CDR3 is 16 residues long. Unmatched junction bases numbered 7, after V lost 3 bases and J lost 5 bases. The CDR3 DNA sequence: TGTGCCACCAGCAGTGATAGCGGGAGGGCCTTAGATACGCAGTATTTT. Protein sequence: CATSSDSGRALDTQYF.

The genes are TRBV27 and TRBJ1-2; TRBD1 matches at 10 bases. Germline loops: CDR1 MNHEY, CDR2 SMNVEV (reference sequence). This CDR3 is 19 amino acids long. With V trimmed by 3 bases and J by 2 bases, 15 bases remained unmatched. This chain's CDR3 is CASSFKATGGTKLNYGYTF. The CDR3, as DNA: TGTGCCAGCAGTTTCAAGGCGACAGGGGGCACTAAACTAAACTATGGCTACACCTTC.

Notes on this clone: Other nucleotide sequences from this sample produce the same CDR3. The V call is TRBV7-3, the J call TRBJ2-7; 10 positions match TRBD1. Germline V gene sequence: CDR1 SGHTA, CDR2 FQGTGA. J was trimmed by 4 bases and V by 5 bases; bases with no gene match: 2. The CDR3 loop spans 13 amino acids. CDR3 bases: TGTGCCAGCAGCCGGGACAGGGGTTACGAGCAGTACTTC. Translating gives CASSRDRGYEQYF.

As regards this clone: Other DNA sequences of this sample code for an identical CDR3. The chain has TRBV5-1 and TRBJ2-7; the D is unclear. Germline assignment: CDR1 SGHRS and CDR2 YFSETQ. This CDR3 is 14 amino acids long. V was trimmed by 0 bases and J by 4 bases, leaving 11 bases between them. CDR3 sequence (DNA): TGCGCCAGCAGCTTGGGTGGCAGTTCTTACGAGCAGTACTTC. Its protein product is CASSLGGSSYEQYF.

The chain has TRBV27 and TRBJ1-5, with TRBD1 identical over 7 bases. Germline assignment: CDR1 MNHEY and CDR2 SMNVEV (reference sequence). This CDR3 spans 14 amino acids. Trimming cost V 5 bases and J 6 bases; bases outside gene matches: 7. The CDR3 DNA sequence: TGTGCCAGCAGTCAGGGACAGCCGCTTCAGCCCCAGCATTTT. Amino acid sequence: CASSQGQPLQPQHF.

The chain uses TRBV27 and TRBJ2-7; a weak D match, TRBD1 (6 bases). Germline CDR1 is MNHEY and CDR2 is SMNVEV (reference sequence). CDR3 length: 14 residues. V was clipped by 3 bases and J by 4 bases, with 13 bases between them. This chain's CDR3 is CASSLDSKRYEQYF. In nucleotides, the CDR3 is TGTGCCAGCAGTTTGGACAGCAAGAGATACGAGCAGTACTTC.

This chain links TRBV27 with TRBJ1-6, with 11 bases that match TRBD1. The CDR3 contains 15 residues. After removal of 6 bases from V and 6 bases from J, the junction contained 4 bases not matched to a gene. The germline CDR1 and CDR2 sequences are MNHEY and SMNVEV (reference sequence). Here the CDR3 reads CASRAGTGGNSPLHF. In DNA, the CDR3 is TGTGCCAGCAGAGCAGGGACAGGGGGTAATTCACCCCTCCACTTT.

V usage is TRBV18 and J usage is TRBJ2-7, with D unresolved. The CDR3 length is 13 residues. CDR1 and CDR2 (germline): KGHSH, LQKENI. Trimming removed 1 base from V and 12 bases from J, with 16 bases in between. The CDR3 loop is CASSPLELSLRYF. CDR3 DNA: TGTGCCAGCTCACCACTAGAATTGAGTCTTCGGTACTTC. Full variable domain (rest looked up from reference TRBV18 and TRBJ2-7): NAGVMQNPRHLVRRRGQEARLRCSPMKGHSHVYWYRQLPEEGLKFMVYLQKENIIDESGMPKERFSAEFPKEGPSILRIQQVVRGDSAAYFCASSPLELSLRYFGPGTRLTVT.

The chain joins TRBV28 to TRBJ2-3; TRBD2 is a possible D gene (6 bases). V was trimmed by 3 bases and J by 2 bases, leaving 15 bases between them. The CDR3 sequence is 16 residues long. Germline lookup yields CDR1 MDHEN and CDR2 SYDVKM. The CDR3 DNA reads TGTGCCAGCAGTTTCGGTCGGGGGATCCTCACAGATACGCAGTATTTT. Protein: CASSFGRGILTDTQYF.

The rearrangement joins TRBV6-5 to TRBJ1-2; no clear D gene. The V and J ends lost 5 bases and 4 bases respectively, with 11 bases between them. Per the germline V gene, CDR1 is MNHEY and CDR2 is SVGAGI. The CDR3 totals 13 residues. The CDR3 loop reads CASSPQQSYGYTF. CDR3 bases: TGTGCCAGCAGTCCACAGCAAAGCTATGGCTACACCTTC.

The chain carries TRBV4-3 and TRBJ1-3, with TRBD1 matching 7 bases. Per the germline V gene, CDR1 is LGHNA and CDR2 is YSLEER. The CDR3 has 16 amino acids. Germline trimming cut 4 bases from V and 4 bases from J; bases unmatched to any gene: 10. Here the CDR3 reads CASSLSRTGSGNTIYF. For the CDR3, the DNA is TGCGCCAGCAGCCTAAGCCGGACAGGTAGCGGAAACACCATATATTTT.

The chain couples TRBV6-4 to TRBJ2-1; D is unclear. The CDR3 covers 14 residues. Germline-derived CDR1 and CDR2 are MRHNA and SNTAGT. Trimming took off 5 bases at V and 6 bases at J, with 14 bases between the two ends. The CDR3 reads CASSPTRYINEQFF. The CDR3 coding sequence is TGTGCCAGCAGTCCCACGCGGTACATCAATGAGCAGTTCTTC.

This rearrangement joins TRBV27 to TRBJ1-1; 7 bases line up with TRBD1. This CDR3 comprises 14 residues. The trim removed 7 bases at V and 8 bases at J, leaving 13 bases unmatched. Germline V CDR1 and CDR2: MNHEY, SMNVEV (reference sequence). The CDR3 sequence: CASIGLGTALEAFF. As DNA, the CDR3 is TGTGCCAGCATCGGTTTAGGGACAGCCCTCGAAGCTTTCTTT.

The chain recombines TRBV9 with TRBJ2-1, with D uncertain. This CDR3 contains 16 residues. The ends were cut back, 3 bases at V and 4 bases at J, with 17 bases in the middle. Germline V gene lookup returns CDR1 SGDLS and CDR2 YYNGEE. CDR3 loop: CASSAAEQPWYNEQFF. The CDR3 nucleotides are TGTGCCAGCAGCGCGGCGGAGCAACCCTGGTACAATGAGCAGTTCTTC.